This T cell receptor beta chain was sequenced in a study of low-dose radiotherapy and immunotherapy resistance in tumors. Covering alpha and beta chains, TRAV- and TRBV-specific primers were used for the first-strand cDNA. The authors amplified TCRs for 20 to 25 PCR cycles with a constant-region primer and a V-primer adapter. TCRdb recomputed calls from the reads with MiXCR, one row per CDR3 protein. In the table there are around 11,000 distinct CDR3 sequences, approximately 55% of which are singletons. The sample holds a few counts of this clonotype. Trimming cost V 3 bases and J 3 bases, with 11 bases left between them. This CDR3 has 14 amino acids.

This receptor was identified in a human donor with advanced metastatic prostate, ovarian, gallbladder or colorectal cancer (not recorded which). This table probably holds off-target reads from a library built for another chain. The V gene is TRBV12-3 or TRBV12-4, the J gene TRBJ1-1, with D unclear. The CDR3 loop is CASSFQGIDTEAFF. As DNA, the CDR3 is TGTGCCAGCAGTTTTCAAGGGATCGACACTGAAGCTTTCTTT.